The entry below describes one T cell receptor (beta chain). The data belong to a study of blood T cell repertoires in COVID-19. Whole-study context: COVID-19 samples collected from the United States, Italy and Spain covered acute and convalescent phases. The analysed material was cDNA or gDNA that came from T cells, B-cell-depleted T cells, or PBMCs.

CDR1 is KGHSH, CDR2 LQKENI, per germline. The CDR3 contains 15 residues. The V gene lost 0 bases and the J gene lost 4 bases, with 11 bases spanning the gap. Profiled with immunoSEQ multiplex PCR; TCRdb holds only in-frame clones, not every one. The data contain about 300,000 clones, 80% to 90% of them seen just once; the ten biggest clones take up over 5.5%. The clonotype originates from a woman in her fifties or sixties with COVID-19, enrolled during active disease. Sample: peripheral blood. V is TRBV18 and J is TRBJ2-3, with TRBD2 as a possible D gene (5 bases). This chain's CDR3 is CASSPPVEGPDTQYF. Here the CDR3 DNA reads TGTGCCAGCTCACCACCGGTAGAGGGTCCAGATACGCAGTATTTT.